The present entry profiles one T cell receptor beta chain with its context. Its antigen is undetermined. With random hexamers, reverse transcription was performed on about 0.5 to 1 ug of RNA. Amplification of TCR beta CDR3 spanned 54 Vbeta and 13 Jbeta via immunoSEQ multiplex PCR. TCRdb re-called the immunoSEQ multiplex PCR reads through MiXCR, storing one row per CDR3 protein. Here the sample spans over 130,000 distinct CDR3 sequences, about 95% being singletons. Germline V CDR1 and CDR2: SGHTA, FQGNSA. The length of the CDR3 is 13 residues. With V trimmed by 4 bases and J by 5 bases, 4 bases remained unmatched. The T cells that were sequenced for TCR beta were CD8+ and CD4+ cells from blood. The data were taken from a study of CD8 T cells in Susac syndrome. Study conclusions and caveats: The study conceded that relatively few individuals underwent its TCR sequencing and HLA analysis.

The V and J genes are TRBV7-2 and TRBJ1-1; 7 bases align to TRBD1. Input material: CD4+ T cells from PBMCs. The clonotype originates from a human donor with Susac syndrome. Here the CDR3 reads CASSSHRGTEAFF. The DNA for the CDR3 is TGTGCCAGCAGCTCTCACAGGGGAACTGAAGCTTTCTTT.